This T cell receptor (beta chain) comes out of a study of T cells expressing NK-cell markers (dated by TCRdb to 2020 to 2021). A note on the overall study: Fewer than ten donors provided sorted CD3+CD56+NKG2C+, CD3+CD56+NKG2C- and CD3+CD56-NKG2C+ T-cell subsets, whose TCR beta-chain repertoires were profiled. Most of the eight sequenced donors were HCMV-seropositive and one was HCMV-seronegative. Libraries were sequenced as 2 x 150 bp reads on Illumina HiSeq 2000/2500, MiSeq or NextSeq. Randomly selected healthy volunteers, three men and five women, were used as the eight sequenced donors. Overall study outcomes, separate from this receptor: Those dominant clonotypes were again the most abundant among CD3+CD56-NKG2C+ cells in several donors, at about 25-60.1%. Whether the expanded NKG2C-expressing T cell clones were specific for HCMV antigens was left unclear. In six donors, the dominant CD3+CD56+NKG2C+ clonotypes were among the top 10 CD8+ clonotypes and accounted for about 1.0-7.5% of CD8+ T cells.

HCMV-specific IgG was detected in serum with a commercial ELISA kit to determine HCMV serostatus. Ficoll density gradient centrifugation was used to isolate peripheral blood mononuclear cells from blood. The run used an Illumina HiSeq 2000. TCR beta cDNA libraries were made by 5'RACE template switching that added a universal primer site and unique molecular identifiers. cDNA synthesis was primed from the TCR beta constant segment and was followed by two successive PCR amplification steps. Per the original workflow: MIGEC handled demultiplexing of the reads and grouping by UMI, while MiTCR was used to assemble and quantify clonotypes. To remove erroneous sequences, TCR cDNA sequences were retained only when supported by two or more reads. Downstream repertoire analysis used the tcR package, and clonotypes were matched across fractions by CDR3 nucleotide sequence plus V segment. VDJmatch was used to annotate antigen specificity against VDJdb, with one amino acid substitution in CDR3 allowed. After TCRdb reprocessed the reads, each CDR3 protein sequence was kept as one row, without DNA. The V and J calls follow TCRdb's processing rather than the paper's. This sample's table lists 350,000 to 500,000 distinct CDR3 sequences. The ten largest clones represent approximately 6.8% of the sample.

For CDR1 and CDR2, the germline V gene lists KGHSH and LQKENI. The CDR3, cysteine through phenylalanine, is 14 amino acids long. No DNA accompanies this entry. With respect to this clonotype: The specificity of this receptor is unknown.

The sequenced sample consisted of blood T cells: a sorted CD56 or NKG2C T cell subset, CD4+ or CD8+ T cells, or bulk PBMC T cells (not recorded which). Here the chain combines TRBV18 and TRBJ1-1; TCRdb's D gene call, TRBD1, goes unchecked for lack of DNA. This TCR was recovered from a woman aged 18-70 years in good health. The CDR3 reads as follows: CASSPLKGWTEAFF.